This T cell receptor beta chain was captured by sequencing in a study of a mutant IDH1 vaccine in newly diagnosed glioma. Study overall: Beforehand, treatment had been radiotherapy, temozolomide, or both; the majority received both.

Broader study findings: Of all patients, about 93% showed vaccine-induced immune responses. The authors found pseudoprogression apparently unrelated to changes in top peripheral T cell clonotypes.

The protocol was immunoSEQ multiplex PCR, while the TCRdb copy is restricted to in-frame clones and leaves out a portion. The sample shows 57,000 or so clones, under 85% of them seen only once. Time point indicated: week 11, during vaccination. The study gave 300 ug of mutant IDH1 20-mer peptide per vaccine dose, with topical imiquimod. Concerning this clone itself: Its antigen is currently unknown.

Germline V gene sequence: CDR1 MNHNS, CDR2 SASEGT. This CDR3 region has 16 residues. V was pared by 4 bases and J by 1 base, with 6 bases of the junction left unmatched. V gene TRBV6-1 combines with J gene TRBJ2-7, with 11 positions matching TRBD2. This sample comprised PBMCs, obtained from a glioma patient whose treatment included an IDH1 peptide vaccine. The source of this sequence is a man under 40 with glioma. CDR3 residues: CASSGHLAGGSYEQYF. The CDR3 DNA sequence: TGTGCCAGCAGTGGCCACCTAGCGGGGGGTTCCTACGAGCAGTACTTC.